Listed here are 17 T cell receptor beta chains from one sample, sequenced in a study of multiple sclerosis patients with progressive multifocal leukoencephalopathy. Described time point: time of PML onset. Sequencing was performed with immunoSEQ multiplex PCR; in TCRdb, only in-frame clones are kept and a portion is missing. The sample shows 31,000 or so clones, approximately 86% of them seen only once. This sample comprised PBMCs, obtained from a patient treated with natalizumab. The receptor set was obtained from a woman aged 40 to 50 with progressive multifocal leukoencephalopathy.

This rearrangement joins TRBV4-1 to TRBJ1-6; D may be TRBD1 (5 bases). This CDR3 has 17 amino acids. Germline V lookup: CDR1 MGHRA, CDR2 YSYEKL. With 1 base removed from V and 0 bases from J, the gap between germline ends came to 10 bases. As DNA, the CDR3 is TGCGCCAGCAGCCAAGTTCACAGGAGCTCCTATAATTCACCCCTCCACTTT. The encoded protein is CASSQVHRSSYNSPLHF.

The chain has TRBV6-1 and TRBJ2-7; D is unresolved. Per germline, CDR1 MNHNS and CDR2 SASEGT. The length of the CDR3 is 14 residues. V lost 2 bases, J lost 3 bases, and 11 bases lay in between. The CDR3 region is CASSERSAGYEQYF. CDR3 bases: TGTGCCAGCAGTGAAAGGTCGGCAGGCTACGAGCAGTACTTC.

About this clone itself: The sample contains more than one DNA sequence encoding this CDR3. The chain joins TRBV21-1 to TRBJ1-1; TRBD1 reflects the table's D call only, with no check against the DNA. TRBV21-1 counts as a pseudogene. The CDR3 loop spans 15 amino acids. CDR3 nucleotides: TGTGCCAGCACCTTGAACAGGGCCGTGAACACTGAAGCTTTCTTT. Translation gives CASTLNRAVNTEAFF.

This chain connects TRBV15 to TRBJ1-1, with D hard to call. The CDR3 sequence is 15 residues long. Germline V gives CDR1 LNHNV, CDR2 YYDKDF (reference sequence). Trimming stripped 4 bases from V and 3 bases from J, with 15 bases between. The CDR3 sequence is CATSMLRHSYTEAFF. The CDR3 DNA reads TGTGCCACCAGCATGTTGCGGCACTCATACACTGAAGCTTTCTTT. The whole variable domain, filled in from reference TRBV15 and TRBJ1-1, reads DAMVIQNPRYQVTQFGKPVTLSCSQTLNHNVMYWYQQKSSQAPKLLFHYYDKDFNNEADTPDNFQSRRPNTSFCFLDIRSPGLGDTAMYLCATSMLRHSYTEAFFGQGTRLTVV.

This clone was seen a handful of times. In DNA form, the CDR3 reads TGTGCCAGTAGTATTGGACAGAGCACTCATGAGTCACCCCTCCACTTT. It translates to CASSIGQSTHESPLHF. The chain is built from TRBV19 and TRBJ1-6; maybe TRBD1 (6 bases). There are 16 residues in the CDR3. V was shortened by 3 bases and J by 10 bases, with 19 bases between the two germline ends. Germline assignment: CDR1 LNHDA and CDR2 SQIVND (reference sequence).

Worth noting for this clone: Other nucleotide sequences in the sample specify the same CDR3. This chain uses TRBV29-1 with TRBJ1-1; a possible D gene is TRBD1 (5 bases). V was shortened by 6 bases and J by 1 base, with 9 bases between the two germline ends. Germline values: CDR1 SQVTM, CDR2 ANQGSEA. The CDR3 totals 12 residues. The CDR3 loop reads CSVGRGNTEAFF. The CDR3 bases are TGCAGCGTGGGAAGGGGGAACACTGAAGCTTTCTTT. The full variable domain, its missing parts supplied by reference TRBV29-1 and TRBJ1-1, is SAVISQKPSRDICQRGTSLTIQCQVDSQVTMMFWYRQQPGQSLTLIATANQGSEATYESGFVIDKFPISRPNLTFSTLTVSNMSPEDSSIYLCSVGRGNTEAFFGQGTRLTVV.

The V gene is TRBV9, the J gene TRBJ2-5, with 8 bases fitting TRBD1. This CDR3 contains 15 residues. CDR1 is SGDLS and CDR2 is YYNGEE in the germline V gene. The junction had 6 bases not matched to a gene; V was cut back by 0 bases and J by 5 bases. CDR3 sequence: CASSVGPGGEETQYF. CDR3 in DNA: TGTGCCAGCAGCGTAGGTCCAGGGGGCGAGGAGACCCAGTACTTC.

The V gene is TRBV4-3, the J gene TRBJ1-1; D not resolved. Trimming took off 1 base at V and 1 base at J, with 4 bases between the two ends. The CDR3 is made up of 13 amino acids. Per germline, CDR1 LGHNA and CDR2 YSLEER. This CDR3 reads CASSQGENTEAFF. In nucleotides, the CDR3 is TGCGCCAGCAGCCAAGGAGAGAACACTGAAGCTTTCTTT.

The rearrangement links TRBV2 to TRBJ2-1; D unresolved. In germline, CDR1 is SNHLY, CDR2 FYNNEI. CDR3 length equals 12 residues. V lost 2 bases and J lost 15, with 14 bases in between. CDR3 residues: CASSERSLRPFF. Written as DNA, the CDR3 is TGTGCCAGCAGTGAACGCTCTCTAAGGCCGTTCTTC.

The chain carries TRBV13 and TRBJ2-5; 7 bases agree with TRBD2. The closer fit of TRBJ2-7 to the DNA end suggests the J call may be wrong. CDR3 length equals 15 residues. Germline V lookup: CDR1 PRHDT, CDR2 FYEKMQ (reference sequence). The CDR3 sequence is CASSLFASGPVEQYF. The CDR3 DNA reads TGTGCCAGCAGCTTATTTGCTAGCGGTCCCGTCGAGCAGTACTTC.

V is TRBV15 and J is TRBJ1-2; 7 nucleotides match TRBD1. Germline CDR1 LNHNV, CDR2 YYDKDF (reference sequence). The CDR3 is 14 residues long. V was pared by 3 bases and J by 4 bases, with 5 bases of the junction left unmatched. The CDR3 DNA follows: TGTGCCACCAGCAGCCTGGGACAGAGCTATGGCTACACCTTC. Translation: CATSSLGQSYGYTF.

CDR3 in amino acids: CASGEAGAYEQYF. CDR3 nucleotide sequence: TGCGCCAGCGGGGAAGCGGGGGCCTACGAGCAGTACTTC. This chain connects TRBV5-1 to TRBJ2-7, with 8 positions matching TRBD2. CDR1 and CDR2 from the germline V gene are SGHRS and YFSETQ. V lost 7 bases to trimming and J lost 2 bases; unmatched junction nucleotides: 5. This CDR3 comprises 13 residues.

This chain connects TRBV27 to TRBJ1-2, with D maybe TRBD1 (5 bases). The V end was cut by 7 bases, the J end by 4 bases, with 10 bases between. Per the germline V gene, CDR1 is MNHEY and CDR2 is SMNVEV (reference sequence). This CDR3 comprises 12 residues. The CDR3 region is CASKGGTYGYTF. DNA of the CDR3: TGTGCCAGCAAAGGAGGGACCTATGGCTACACCTTC.

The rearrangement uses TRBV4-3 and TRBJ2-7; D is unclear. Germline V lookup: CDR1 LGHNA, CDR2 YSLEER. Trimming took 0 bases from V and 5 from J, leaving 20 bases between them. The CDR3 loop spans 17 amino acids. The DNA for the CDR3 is TGCGCCAGCAGCCAAGATCACTACACCCAGGCTGCCGACGAGCAGTACTTC. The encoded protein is CASSQDHYTQAADEQYF.

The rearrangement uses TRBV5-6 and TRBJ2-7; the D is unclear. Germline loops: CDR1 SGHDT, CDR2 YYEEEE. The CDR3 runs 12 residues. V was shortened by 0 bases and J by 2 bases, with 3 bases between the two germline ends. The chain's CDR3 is CASSLVAYEQYF. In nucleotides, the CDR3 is TGTGCCAGCAGCTTGGTCGCCTACGAGCAGTACTTC.

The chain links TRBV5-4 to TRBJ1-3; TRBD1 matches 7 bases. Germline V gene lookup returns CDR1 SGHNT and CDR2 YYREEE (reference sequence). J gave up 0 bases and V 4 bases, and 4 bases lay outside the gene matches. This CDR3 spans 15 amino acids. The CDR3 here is CASSLGQISGNTIYF. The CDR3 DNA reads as TGTGCCAGCAGCCTGGGACAGATCTCTGGAAACACCATATATTTT.

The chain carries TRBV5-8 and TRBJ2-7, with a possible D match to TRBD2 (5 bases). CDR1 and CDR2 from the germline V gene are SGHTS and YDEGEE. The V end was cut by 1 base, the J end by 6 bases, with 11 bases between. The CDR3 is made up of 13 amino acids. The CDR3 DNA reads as TGTGCCAGCAGCTTGACCGGGGTGGGCGAGCAGTACTTC. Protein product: CASSLTGVGEQYF.